Below are 9 T cell receptor beta chains sequenced from a single sample in a study of cytotoxic CD8 clonotypes in ibrutinib-treated CLL. Here immunoSEQ multiplex PCR was the method, and the copy in TCRdb shows in-frame clones only, minus some. In the table there are 25,000 to 35,000 clones, 55% to 65% of which are singletons. The specimen comprised PBMCs, sampled before ibrutinib treatment. The receptors were gathered from a human donor with chronic lymphocytic leukemia.

This chain connects TRBV27 to TRBJ1-1; a weak D match, TRBD1 (6 bases). The CDR3 covers 15 residues. The germline V gene has CDR1 MNHEY and CDR2 SMNVEV (reference sequence). V lost 2 bases, J lost 4 bases, and 14 bases lay in between. In nucleotides, the CDR3 is TGTGCCAGCAGTTTAGATGAGGGAGGGGGCACTGAAGCTTTCTTT. Encoded protein: CASSLDEGGGTEAFF.

The V and J genes are TRBV30 and TRBJ2-7; TRBD1 aligns across 7 bases. The trim removed 0 bases at V and 3 bases at J, leaving 8 bases unmatched. Germline V gene data show CDR1 as GTSNPN and CDR2 as SVGIG (reference sequence). This CDR3 has 15 residues. The CDR3 DNA reads as TGTGCCTGGAGTGTACAAGGGGGCTCGCACTACGAGCAGTACTTC. It encodes CAWSVQGGSHYEQYF.

The rearrangement uses TRBV7-8 and TRBJ2-3, with D perhaps matching TRBD2 (6 bases). The CDR3 contains 21 residues. Trimming took off 6 bases at V and 2 bases at J, with 33 bases between the two ends. Germline CDR1 and CDR2: SGHVS and FQNEAQ. The CDR3 bases are TGTGCCAGCAGAGAAAATCCGGGACTGACGCCAGTTTCATCTCCCACAGATACGCAGTATTTT. It specifies CASRENPGLTPVSSPTDTQYF.

The chain has TRBV5-1 and TRBJ2-1, with 11 bases fitting TRBD1. There are 14 residues in the CDR3. Losses at the gene ends were 4 bases for V and 7 bases for J; bases not matched to a gene: 4. Per germline, CDR1 SGHRS and CDR2 YFSETQ. The CDR3 DNA is TGCGCCAGCAGCCCGGGACAGGGGGGGAATGAGCAGTTCTTC. It encodes CASSPGQGGNEQFF.

The chain links TRBV11-3 to TRBJ2-7, with 8 nucleotides matching TRBD2. J was trimmed by 4 bases and V by 0 bases; bases with no gene match: 8. The CDR3 sequence is 16 residues long. CDR1 and CDR2 (germline): SGHNT, YENEEA. CDR3 DNA sequence: TGTGCCAGCAGCTTAGAAGCTGGAGCGGGGGTATACGAGCAGTACTTC. Its protein product is CASSLEAGAGVYEQYF.

This clone was seen a single time. V usage is TRBV6-5 and J usage is TRBJ1-3, with 9 bases matching TRBD1. Germline CDR1 reads MNHEY; CDR2 reads SVGAGI. V was clipped by 6 bases and J by 4 bases; unmatched bases: 7. This CDR3 has 15 residues. CDR3 nucleotides: TGTGCCAGCAGCCGGGACAGGGTGGGGGGAAACACCATATATTTT. It encodes CASSRDRVGGNTIYF.

The CDR3, as DNA: TGTGCCAGCAGAACCGGGACAGGGGATTGGGGGGAGCTGTTTTTT. Its protein is CASRTGTGDWGELFF. The V gene is TRBV6-1, the J gene TRBJ2-2; TRBD1 aligns across 10 bases. In germline, CDR1 is MNHNS, CDR2 SASEGT. The length of the CDR3 is 15 residues. The V and J ends lost 6 bases and 8 bases, in that order; junction bases with no gene match: 9.

This chain uses TRBV7-8 with TRBJ2-2; TRBD2 agrees at 8 bases. V was pared by 4 bases and J by 4 bases, with 5 bases of the junction left unmatched. Germline V gives CDR1 SGHVS, CDR2 FQNEAQ. The CDR3 length is 15 residues. The CDR3 DNA reads as TGTGCCAGCAGCTCCCCCCGGGGGGGCACCGGGGAGCTGTTTTTT. This sequence encodes CASSSPRGGTGELFF.

This clone occurred once. The rearrangement uses TRBV29-1 and TRBJ2-1; a weak D match, TRBD2 (5 bases). Germline V gene lookup returns CDR1 SQVTM and CDR2 ANQGSEA. This CDR3 comprises 15 residues. V was pared by 3 bases and J by 8 bases, with 20 bases between. The chain's CDR3 is CSVEKSFDYWDEQFF. In nucleotides, the CDR3 is TGCAGCGTTGAGAAGAGTTTTGACTACTGGGATGAGCAGTTCTTC.